The 15 T cell receptor beta chains below were found in one sample sequenced in a study of cytomegalovirus exposure and HLA in healthy donors. Use of 60 Vbeta and 13 Jbeta primers characterized the PCR. Some clones are missing from TCRdb's copy, which holds only in-frame ones; the method was immunoSEQ multiplex PCR. The table has approximately 130,000 clones, 77% seen once; the top ten hold around 5.8%. The sequenced material came from PBMCs. The receptors originated from a young man in good health and CMV-seropositive.

The rearrangement links TRBV19 to TRBJ2-2; D may be TRBD1 (6 bases). CDR1 and CDR2 (germline): LNHDA, SQIVND (reference sequence). The V gene lost 7 bases and the J gene lost 7 bases, with 10 bases spanning the gap. This CDR3 region has 12 residues. CDR3 bases: TGTGCCAGTACTCAGGGGTACGGGGAGCTGTTTTTT. Amino acid sequence: CASTQGYGELFF.

Here the CDR3 DNA reads TGTGCCAGCTCCCCTGGCGGCTTTAACGAGCAGTACTTC. This encodes CASSPGGFNEQYF. The chain is built from TRBV9 and TRBJ2-7; D unresolved. The germline V and J ends were trimmed by 7 bases and 5 bases, with 16 bases remaining between them. Looked up from germline, CDR1 is SGDLS and CDR2 is YYNGEE. This CDR3 has 13 residues.

The V and J genes are TRBV5-4 and TRBJ2-1, with TRBD2 matching over 10 bases. V lost 3 bases to trimming and J lost 13 bases; unmatched junction nucleotides: 10. Germline V gene sequence: CDR1 SGHNT, CDR2 YYREEE (reference sequence). The CDR3 has 14 amino acids. The CDR3 sequence: CASSSSSGGGSQFF. The CDR3 nucleotides are TGTGCCAGCAGCTCCTCTAGCGGGGGAGGTTCTCAGTTCTTC.

The J gene is TRBJ1-1, the V gene TRBV2; 7 positions agree with TRBD1. Losses at the gene ends were 8 bases for V and 3 bases for J; bases not matched to a gene: 18. This CDR3 is built from 17 residues. Germline CDR1 is SNHLY and CDR2 is FYNNEI. The CDR3 region has the DNA TGTGCCAGCTTCGGAGCGACAGGGATGGTTGGAGACACTGAAGCTTTCTTT. Protein product: CASFGATGMVGDTEAFF.

The chain combines TRBV13 with TRBJ1-1; D unresolved. The CDR3 loop spans 16 amino acids. Germline assignment: CDR1 PRHDT and CDR2 FYEKMQ (reference sequence). V lost 5 bases and J lost 1, with 17 bases in between. As DNA, the CDR3 is TGTGCCAGCAGCCACCGTTATCGACAAGGGAACACTGAAGCTTTCTTT. It specifies CASSHRYRQGNTEAFF. Filled out from reference TRBV13 and TRBJ1-1, the complete variable domain reads AAGVIQSPRHLIKEKRETATLKCYPIPRHDTVYWYQQGPGQDPQFLISFYEKMQSDKGSIPDRFSAQQFSDYHSELNMSSLELGDSALYFCASSHRYRQGNTEAFFGQGTRLTVV.

This clone was picked up one time. This chain connects TRBV28 to TRBJ1-2; tentatively, D is TRBD1 (5 bases). This CDR3 is built from 12 residues. With 7 bases removed from V and 5 bases from J, the gap between germline ends came to 11 bases. CDR1 and CDR2 from the germline V gene are MDHEN and SYDVKM. CDR3 nucleotide sequence: TGTGCCAGCATGGCGGGGGGATATGGCTACACCTTC. Amino acids: CASMAGGYGYTF.

The chain carries TRBV6-1 and TRBJ1-2, with D possibly TRBD1 on 6 matching bases. V was shortened by 7 bases and J by 4 bases, with 13 bases between the two germline ends. CDR1 is MNHNS and CDR2 is SASEGT in the germline V gene. The CDR3 runs to 13 residues. CDR3: CASTPTGTYGYTF. The DNA for the CDR3 is TGTGCCAGCACTCCAACAGGGACCTATGGCTACACCTTC.

This chain joins TRBV28 and TRBJ1-2; TRBD1 agrees at 8 bases. Germline V gene sequence: CDR1 MDHEN, CDR2 SYDVKM. The CDR3 has 13 residues. With V trimmed by 5 bases and J by 4 bases, 3 bases remained unmatched. The CDR3 spells CASSPGQGYGYTF. CDR3 coding DNA: TGTGCCAGCAGTCCCGGACAGGGCTATGGCTACACCTTC.

In this sample, this clone turned up a few times. The gene calls are TRBV5-4 and TRBJ2-7; perhaps TRBD1 as D (6 bases). The CDR3 is made up of 15 amino acids. Trimming cost V 5 bases and J 3 bases, with 18 bases left between them. CDR1 and CDR2 (germline): SGHNT, YYREEE (reference sequence). CDR3: CASSDAFKGDYEQYF. The DNA of the CDR3 is TGTGCCAGCAGTGATGCCTTCAAGGGGGACTACGAGCAGTACTTC. Using reference TRBV5-4 and TRBJ2-7 for the parts outside the CDR3, the full variable domain is ETGVTQSPTHLIKTRGQQVTLRCSSQSGHNTVSWYQQALGQGPQFIFQYYREEENGRGNFPPRFSGLQFPNYSSELNVNALELDDSALYLCASSDAFKGDYEQYFGPGTRLTVT.

The chain joins TRBV5-6 to TRBJ2-7, with D possibly matching TRBD1 (6 bases). In germline, CDR1 is SGHDT, CDR2 YYEEEE. The germline V and J ends were trimmed by 3 bases and 4 bases, with 17 bases remaining between them. The length of the CDR3 is 15 residues. The CDR3 here is CASSYLSRRGYEQYF. The CDR3 bases are TGTGCCAGCAGCTACCTCTCACGCAGGGGTTACGAGCAGTACTTC.

This chain joins TRBV14 and TRBJ1-4; perhaps TRBD1 as D (5 bases). The CDR3 length is 15 residues. CDR1 is SGHDN, CDR2 FVKESK, per germline. V lost 0 bases, J lost 8 bases, and 13 bases lay in between. The DNA for the CDR3 is TGTGCCAGCAGCCAAGACTGGGGGGTAGGAGAAAAACTGTTTTTT. It yields the protein CASSQDWGVGEKLFF.

This chain connects TRBV7-8 to TRBJ2-7; 8 bases line up with TRBD1. V shed 4 bases and J 2 bases; nucleotides not matched to a gene: 4. Germline assignment: CDR1 SGHVS and CDR2 FQNEAQ. This CDR3 has 14 amino acids. The CDR3 here is CASSSETGAYEQYF. CDR3 bases: TGTGCCAGCAGCTCCGAGACAGGGGCCTACGAGCAGTACTTC.

The gene calls are TRBV30 and TRBJ2-1; a possible D gene is TRBD1 (6 bases). CDR3 length: 15 amino acids. Germline V gene data show CDR1 as GTSNPN and CDR2 as SVGIG (reference sequence). Trimming cost V 5 bases and J 0 bases, with 14 bases left between them. CDR3 sequence (DNA): TGTGCCTGGCAGGGGCTGGGCAGCTCCTACAATGAGCAGTTCTTC. This translates into CAWQGLGSSYNEQFF.

This clone was found once. The V call is TRBV6-1, the J call TRBJ1-5; the D is unclear. Looked up from germline, CDR1 is MNHNS and CDR2 is SASEGT. Trimming pared 4 bases from V and 3 bases from J, leaving 13 bases between. The length of the CDR3 is 15 residues. The CDR3, as DNA: TGTGCCAGCAGTGTCATGACCGGAGACAATCAGCCCCAGCATTTT. The encoded protein is CASSVMTGDNQPQHF.

The rearrangement joins TRBV4-1 to TRBJ1-6; D is uncertain. There are 15 residues in the CDR3. V was pared by 2 bases and J by 9 bases, with 14 bases between. CDR1 and CDR2 (germline): MGHRA, YSYEKL. The CDR3 region has the DNA TGCGCCAGCAGCCAACAGCCCGCAGGTAGTTCACCCCTCCACTTT. Its protein is CASSQQPAGSSPLHF.